This T cell receptor (beta chain) was documented in a study of blood T cell repertoires in COVID-19. Clones were read by immunoSEQ multiplex PCR, and TCRdb kept only the in-frame ones, dropping some. The data show about 54,000 clones, 88% seen once. This CDR3 spans 14 amino acids. Germline V gives CDR1 ENHRY, CDR2 SYGVKD. Trimming pared 10 bases from V and 5 bases from J, leaving 18 bases between. The sequence was collected from a man in his sixties with active COVID-19. Sample: peripheral blood. The gene calls are TRBV10-3 and TRBJ2-1; perhaps TRBD1 as D (6 bases). CDR3: CATRGLLGDNEQFF. The CDR3 DNA sequence: TGTGCCACCAGGGGCTTACTCGGGGACAATGAGCAGTTCTTC.